This T cell receptor (beta chain) was obtained from a study of T cell responses to AZD1222 COVID-19 vaccine. The CDR3 totals 14 residues. CDR1 is SGHTA and CDR2 is FQGNSA in the germline V gene. The junction had 6 bases not matched to a gene; V was cut back by 5 bases and J by 2 bases. This table comes from immunoSEQ multiplex PCR, and its TCRdb copy is limited to in-frame clones, with some not included. Here the sample spans under 110,000 clones, roughly 86% being singletons. This receptor was taken from an adult in good health. The input for sequencing was peripheral blood, taken on day 0 of AZD1222 vaccination. V gene TRBV7-2 combines with J gene TRBJ2-7; 7 bases map to TRBD2. The CDR3 loop is CASSLGAGAYEQYF. The CDR3 coding sequence is TGTGCCAGCAGCCTCGGGGCGGGGGCCTACGAGCAGTACTTC.